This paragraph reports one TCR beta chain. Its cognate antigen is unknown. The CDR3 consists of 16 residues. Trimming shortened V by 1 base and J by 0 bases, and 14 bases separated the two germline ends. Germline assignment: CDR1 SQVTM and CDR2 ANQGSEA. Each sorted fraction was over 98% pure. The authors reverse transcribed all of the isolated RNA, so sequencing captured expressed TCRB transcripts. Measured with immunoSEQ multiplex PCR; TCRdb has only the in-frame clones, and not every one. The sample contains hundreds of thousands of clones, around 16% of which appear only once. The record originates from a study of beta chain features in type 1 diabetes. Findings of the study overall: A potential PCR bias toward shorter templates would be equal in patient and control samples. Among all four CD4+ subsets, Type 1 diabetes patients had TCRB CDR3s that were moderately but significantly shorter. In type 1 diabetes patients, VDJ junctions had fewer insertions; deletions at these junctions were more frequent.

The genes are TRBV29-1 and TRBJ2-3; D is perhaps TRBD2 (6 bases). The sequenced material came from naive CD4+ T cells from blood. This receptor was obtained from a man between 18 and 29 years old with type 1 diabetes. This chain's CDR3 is CSVEGQPGTSTDTQYF. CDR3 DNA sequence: TGCAGCGTTGAAGGACAGCCTGGGACTAGCACAGATACGCAGTATTTT.